Below are 24 T cell receptor beta chains sequenced from a single sample in a study of identical twins. TCRdb used MiXCR to reprocess the 5' RACE reads, holding one entry per CDR3 protein. The sample lists hundreds of thousands of distinct CDR3 sequences, under 9% occurring once. These data were also filed under a second study, of yellow fever vaccine responses in identical twins.

Sequencing was performed on PBMCs. All receptors come from a woman younger than 35 in good health.

This clonotype occurred many times. The genes are TRBV5-1 and TRBJ1-4, with 7 bases matching TRBD1. Germline CDR1 SGHRS, CDR2 YFSETQ. Trimming at V came to 4 bases and at J to 0 bases, leaving 12 bases not matched to a gene. The CDR3 runs to 18 residues. CDR3 loop: CASSQAMTGQATNEKLFF. The CDR3 DNA reads as TGCGCCAGCAGCCAAGCCATGACAGGGCAAGCAACTAATGAAAAACTGTTTTTT. The variable domain in full, with the rest retrieved from reference TRBV5-1 and TRBJ1-4, is KAGVTQTPRYLIKTRGQQVTLSCSPISGHRSVSWYQQTPGQGLQFLFEYFSETQRNKGNFPGRFSGRQFSNSRSEMNVSTLELGDSALYLCASSQAMTGQATNEKLFFGSGTQLSVL.

V usage is TRBV7-8 and J usage is TRBJ2-5; 10 bases are a match to TRBD2. V dropped 6 bases and J dropped 3; count of bases not matched to a gene: 13. CDR1 is SGHVS and CDR2 is FQNEAQ in the germline V gene. CDR3 length equals 17 residues. The CDR3 loop is CASSLFSGGGRKETQYF. The CDR3, as DNA: TGTGCCAGCAGTTTGTTCAGCGGGGGGGGACGCAAAGAGACCCAGTACTTC.

This clonotype appeared a few times. The chain joins TRBV3-1 to TRBJ2-2, with 7 bases matching TRBD2. After removal of 1 base from V and 6 bases from J, the junction contained 14 bases not matched to a gene. CDR3 size: 18 residues. CDR1 is LGHDT and CDR2 is YNNKEL in the germline V gene (reference sequence). CDR3 sequence reads: CASSQGWGGGSYPGELFF. Here the CDR3 DNA reads TGTGCCAGCAGCCAAGGATGGGGCGGCGGGAGTTATCCCGGGGAGCTGTTTTTT. Complete variable domain (other parts from reference TRBV3-1 and TRBJ2-2): DTAVSQTPKYLVTQMGNDKSIKCEQNLGHDTMYWYKQDSKKFLKIMFSYNNKELIINETVPNRFSPKSPDKAHLNLHINSLELGDSAVYFCASSQGWGGGSYPGELFFGEGSRLTVL.

This clonotype appeared many times. The chain is built from TRBV27 and TRBJ2-7; 11 bases are a match to TRBD2. Germline CDR1 is MNHEY and CDR2 is SMNVEV (reference sequence). Trimming cost V 6 bases and J 1 base; bases outside gene matches: 5. The CDR3 sequence is 15 residues long. The CDR3 protein is CASRLTSGTSYEQYF. The CDR3 nucleotides are TGTGCCAGCAGACTGACTAGCGGGACTTCCTACGAGCAGTACTTC.

This clonotype was seen repeatedly, ten times or more. The chain couples TRBV20-1 to TRBJ2-2, with D maybe TRBD2 (6 bases). CDR3 length equals 15 residues. Germline lookup yields CDR1 DFQATT and CDR2 SNEGSKA (reference sequence). V was cut by 0 bases and J by 1 base, with 9 bases left in between. The CDR3 DNA reads as TGCAGTGCTAGAGAAACGCGGGGGAACACCGGGGAGCTGTTTTTT. This translates into CSARETRGNTGELFF.

This clonotype has only a few counts. The chain is built from TRBV20-1 and TRBJ1-4; TRBD1 aligns across 9 bases. The CDR3 length is 15 residues. V was clipped by 0 bases and J by 4 bases; unmatched bases: 3. Germline V gives CDR1 DFQATT, CDR2 SNEGSKA (reference sequence). CDR3 amino acids: CSARETGGSNEKLFF. DNA of the CDR3: TGCAGTGCTAGAGAGACAGGGGGGAGTAATGAAAAACTGTTTTTT.

The chain recombines TRBV29-1 with TRBJ2-1; D is perhaps TRBD2 (5 bases). V lost 0 bases and J 8 bases, leaving 11 bases between the germline ends. The CDR3 is 13 residues long. The germline gives CDR1 SQVTM, CDR2 ANQGSEA. The CDR3 nucleotides read TGCAGCGTTGAAGATGGGAGTTTCGATGAGCAGTTCTTC. This translates into CSVEDGSFDEQFF.

This clonotype was seen ten or more times. As DNA, the CDR3 is TGTGCCAGCAGCCAAGCGGTCAGAGATCCTCGATCACCCCTCCACTTT. Residues: CASSQAVRDPRSPLHF. This chain joins TRBV3-1 and TRBJ1-6; the D is unclear. Per germline, CDR1 LGHDT and CDR2 YNNKEL (reference sequence). The CDR3 extends over 16 amino acids. V shed 1 base and J shed 10 bases, with 17 bases lying between them.

This clonotype has only a few counts. The chain has TRBV5-1 and TRBJ2-1, with D possibly matching TRBD2 (6 bases). This CDR3 spans 17 amino acids. With 0 bases removed from V and 4 bases from J, the gap between germline ends came to 17 bases. Germline V gene sequence: CDR1 SGHRS, CDR2 YFSETQ. CDR3 amino acids: CASSLVGGGPSYNEQFF. The CDR3 nucleotides read TGCGCCAGCAGCTTGGTAGGAGGAGGGCCCTCGTACAATGAGCAGTTCTTC.

This rearrangement joins TRBV20-1 to TRBJ2-5; perhaps TRBD2 as D (5 bases). The germline V and J ends were trimmed by 5 bases and 5 bases, with 9 bases remaining between them. Looked up from germline, CDR1 is DFQATT and CDR2 is SNEGSKA (reference sequence). The CDR3 is 11 residues long. CDR3 sequence reads: CSAETGETQYF. In DNA, the CDR3 is TGCAGTGCTGAAACGGGGGAGACCCAGTACTTC.

This clonotype was recorded at least ten times. The J gene is TRBJ1-4, the V gene TRBV12-3 or TRBV12-4, with D possibly matching TRBD1 (5 bases). The CDR3 consists of 15 residues. Trimming cost V 7 bases and J 5 bases, with 17 bases left between them. The CDR3 bases are TGTGCCAGCAAGCAGGGAACTCTCCCCAATGAAAAACTGTTTTTT. This translates into CASKQGTLPNEKLFF.

This clonotype has at least ten counts. The chain uses TRBV7-2 and TRBJ2-7; 10 bases align to TRBD2. V was clipped by 5 bases and J by 4 bases; unmatched bases: 8. In germline, CDR1 is SGHTA, CDR2 FQGNSA. The CDR3 length is 15 residues. This CDR3 is CASSEGLADFYEQYF. CDR3 nucleotide sequence: TGTGCCAGCAGCGAAGGACTAGCGGATTTTTACGAGCAGTACTTC.

There are a few counts of this clonotype. The chain links TRBV6-2 or TRBV6-3 to TRBJ2-1; 8 bases fit TRBD2. Germline V lookup: CDR1 MNHEY, CDR2 SVGEGT. The V gene end was trimmed by 7 bases and the J gene end by 10 bases; junction bases not matched to a gene: 12. This CDR3 spans 14 amino acids. CDR3 in amino acids: CASTERSGSGEQFF. DNA for the CDR3: TGTGCCAGCACGGAAAGAAGCGGGAGCGGGGAGCAGTTCTTC.

The rearrangement links TRBV4-1 to TRBJ2-5; TRBD2 might be the D (6 bases). The CDR3 contains 15 residues. Germline V gives CDR1 MGHRA, CDR2 YSYEKL. V was cut by 4 bases and J by 1 base, with 13 bases left in between. In DNA, the CDR3 is TGCGCCAGCAGCCGCATCGGGGGAACCCAAGAGACCCAGTACTTC. Translating gives CASSRIGGTQETQYF.

This clonotype was picked up a small number of times. The chain joins TRBV2 to TRBJ2-7; 10 bases fit TRBD1. CDR1 is SNHLY and CDR2 is FYNNEI in the germline V gene. The CDR3 is 13 residues long. The V gene end was trimmed by 6 bases and the J gene end by 5 bases; junction bases not matched to a gene: 4. The CDR3 region has the DNA TGTGCCAGCAGACAGGGACAGGGGAACGAGCAGTACTTC. It encodes CASRQGQGNEQYF.

The table lists this clonotype with a few counts. J is TRBJ2-1 and V is TRBV7-9; 8 bases are shared with TRBD2. The CDR3 spans 16 residues. Germline lookup yields CDR1 SEHNR and CDR2 FQNEAQ (reference sequence). The ends lost 4 bases at V and 0 bases at J; junction bases unmatched: 5. The CDR3 bases are TGTGCCAGCAGCTCTTCCGGGACTAGCTCCTACAATGAGCAGTTCTTC. Amino acids: CASSSSGTSSYNEQFF.

In its sample, this clonotype was seen many times. This chain joins TRBV6-5 and TRBJ2-7, with 7 nucleotides matching TRBD2. V shed 4 bases, J shed 6 bases, and the junction held 6 bases outside the gene matches. Germline-derived CDR1 and CDR2 are MNHEY and SVGAGI. This CDR3 has 13 residues. The chain's CDR3 is CASSFGTIREQYF. CDR3 sequence (DNA): TGTGCCAGCAGTTTCGGGACTATCCGCGAGCAGTACTTC.

This clonotype was seen a few times. The gene calls are TRBV5-1 and TRBJ2-2; 8 nucleotides match TRBD1. CDR1 SGHRS and CDR2 YFSETQ come from the germline V gene. CDR3 length: 15 amino acids. V was pared by 9 bases and J by 1 base, with 8 bases of the junction left unmatched. In DNA form, the CDR3 reads TGCGCCACAGGGACAGGCCCGATGAACACCGGGGAGCTGTTTTTT. Residues: CATGTGPMNTGELFF.

Ten or more counts support this clonotype. The V call is TRBV7-9, the J call TRBJ2-1; 12 bases match TRBD2. Losses at the gene ends were 3 bases for V and 3 bases for J; bases not matched to a gene: 0. Germline-derived CDR1 and CDR2 are SEHNR and FQNEAQ (reference sequence). CDR3 length: 15 residues. The CDR3 region is CASSLTSGGYNEQFF. In nucleotides, the CDR3 is TGTGCCAGCAGCTTGACTAGCGGGGGCTACAATGAGCAGTTCTTC.

In this sample, this clonotype turned up many times. The CDR3, as DNA: TGTGCCAGCAGCTTGTTAGCGGGTCAGGCTTTCTTT. It specifies CASSLLAGQAFF. V and J are TRBV5-4 and TRBJ1-1; D is undetermined. Germline V gives CDR1 SGHNT, CDR2 YYREEE (reference sequence). The CDR3 length is 12 residues. With 1 base removed from V and 11 bases from J, the gap between germline ends came to 12 bases.

The chain employs TRBV7-9 and TRBJ1-6; D is unclear. The CDR3 runs to 12 residues. V dropped 1 base and J dropped 9 bases, with 4 bases sitting between them. The germline V gene encodes CDR1 SEHNR and CDR2 FQNEAQ (reference sequence). For the CDR3, the DNA is TGTGCCAGCAGCTTAGACGGTTCACCCCTCCACTTT. It specifies CASSLDGSPLHF.

This clonotype has a count of ten or more. The V and J genes are TRBV7-6 and TRBJ2-2, with D unresolved. Germline V gene sequence: CDR1 SGHVS, CDR2 FNYEAQ. V was clipped by 4 bases and J by 4 bases, with 7 bases between them. The CDR3 extends over 13 amino acids. CDR3 protein: CASSSILTGELFF. As DNA, the CDR3 is TGTGCCAGCAGCTCCATTCTCACCGGGGAGCTGTTTTTT.

This sequence joins TRBV20-1 and TRBJ1-5, with D possibly matching TRBD1 (6 bases). The CDR3 extends over 15 amino acids. The germline CDR1 and CDR2 sequences are DFQATT and SNEGSKA (reference sequence). V lost 6 bases to trimming and J lost 3 bases, with 18 bases between them. The CDR3 here is CSASDSTGLNQPQHF. CDR3 bases: TGCAGTGCCTCAGACTCCACAGGGCTCAATCAGCCCCAGCATTTT.

The chain has TRBV12-3 or TRBV12-4 and TRBJ2-5; 11 bases line up with TRBD2. The CDR3 is 19 amino acids. The J segment lost 5 bases and the V segment lost 1 base, leaving 15 bases of the junction unmatched. As DNA, the CDR3 is TGTGCCAGCAGTTTAGTACAAGGGACTAGCGGCCTGTATCTGGAGACCCAGTACTTC. Encoded protein: CASSLVQGTSGLYLETQYF.